This T cell receptor beta chain appears in the sequencing data of a study of cytotoxic CD8 clonotypes in ibrutinib-treated CLL. Study conclusions and caveats: Rare overall, public clonotypes shrank or held steady under therapy.

This clone is labeled medium-sized. Its antigen remains unknown. Method: immunoSEQ multiplex PCR; TCRdb's copy keeps in-frame clones and lacks some. This sample has roughly 30,000 clones; about 80% occur once, and the top ten carry about half. The TCR comes from a human donor with chronic lymphocytic leukemia. The material sequenced was PBMCs, taken after 36 months of ibrutinib treatment.

CDR3 sequence (DNA): TGTGCCAGCAGTTTTGCCACAGGGACAGGCAAGAATCAGCCCCAGCATTTT. Translated: CASSFATGTGKNQPQHF. The chain employs TRBV27 and TRBJ1-5; 8 bases match TRBD1. The CDR3 loop spans 17 amino acids. The V gene end was trimmed by 3 bases and the J gene end by 4 bases; junction bases not matched to a gene: 11. In germline, CDR1 is MNHEY, CDR2 SMNVEV (reference sequence).